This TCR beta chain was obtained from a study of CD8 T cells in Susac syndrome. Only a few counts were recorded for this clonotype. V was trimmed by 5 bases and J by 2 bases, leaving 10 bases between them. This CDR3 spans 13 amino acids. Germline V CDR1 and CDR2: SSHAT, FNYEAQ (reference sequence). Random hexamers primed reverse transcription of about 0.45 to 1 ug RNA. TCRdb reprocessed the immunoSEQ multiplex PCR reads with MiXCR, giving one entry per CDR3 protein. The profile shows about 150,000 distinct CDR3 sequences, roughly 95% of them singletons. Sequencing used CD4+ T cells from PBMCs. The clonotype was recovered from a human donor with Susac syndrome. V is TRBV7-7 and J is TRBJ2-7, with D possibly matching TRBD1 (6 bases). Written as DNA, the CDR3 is TGTGCCAGCAGCCGCGGACAGACCTACGAGCAGTACTTC. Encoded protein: CASSRGQTYEQYF.